The text below deals with one TCR beta chain. Its antigen is unknown. The sample belongs to a study of yellow fever vaccine responses in identical twins. The study, taken as a whole, reports: Vaccine-induced T cell responses in twins were reportedly observed to appear partly convergent, partly personalized.

There are 16 residues in the CDR3. With 3 bases removed from V and 1 base from J, the gap between germline ends came to 15 bases. The germline V gene has CDR1 LNHDA and CDR2 SQIVND (reference sequence). Each CDR3 protein is one row after TCRdb ran MiXCR on the RT-PCR reads. The table shows about 2,300 distinct CDR3 sequences, with less than 85% occurring only once. The TCR was taken from a woman aged 18-29 years who received the yellow fever vaccine. The chain has TRBV19 and TRBJ1-1, with D perhaps matching TRBD1 (5 bases). Sequenced here: T cells from blood (PBMCs), unsorted or a sorted subset (not recorded which), sampled before or after yellow fever vaccination (not recorded which). CDR3 loop: CASSMPPQGQNTEAFF. CDR3 bases: TGTGCCAGTAGTATGCCCCCGCAGGGTCAGAACACTGAAGCTTTCTTT.